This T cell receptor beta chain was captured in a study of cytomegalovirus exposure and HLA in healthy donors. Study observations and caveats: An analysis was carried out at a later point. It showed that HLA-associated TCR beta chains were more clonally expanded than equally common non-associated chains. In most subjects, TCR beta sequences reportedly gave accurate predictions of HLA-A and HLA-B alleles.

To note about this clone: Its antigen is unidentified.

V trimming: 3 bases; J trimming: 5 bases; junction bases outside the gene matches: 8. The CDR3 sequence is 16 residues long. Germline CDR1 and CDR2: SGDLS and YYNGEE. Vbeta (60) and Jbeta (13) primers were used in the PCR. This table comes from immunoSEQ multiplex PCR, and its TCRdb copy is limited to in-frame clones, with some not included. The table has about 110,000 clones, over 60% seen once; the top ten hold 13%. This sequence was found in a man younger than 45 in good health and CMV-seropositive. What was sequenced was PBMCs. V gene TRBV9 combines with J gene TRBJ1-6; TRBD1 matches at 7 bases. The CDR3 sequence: CASSAEGAPNNSPLHF. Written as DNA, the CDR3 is TGTGCCAGCAGCGCCGAGGGGGCACCAAATAATTCACCCCTCCACTTT.